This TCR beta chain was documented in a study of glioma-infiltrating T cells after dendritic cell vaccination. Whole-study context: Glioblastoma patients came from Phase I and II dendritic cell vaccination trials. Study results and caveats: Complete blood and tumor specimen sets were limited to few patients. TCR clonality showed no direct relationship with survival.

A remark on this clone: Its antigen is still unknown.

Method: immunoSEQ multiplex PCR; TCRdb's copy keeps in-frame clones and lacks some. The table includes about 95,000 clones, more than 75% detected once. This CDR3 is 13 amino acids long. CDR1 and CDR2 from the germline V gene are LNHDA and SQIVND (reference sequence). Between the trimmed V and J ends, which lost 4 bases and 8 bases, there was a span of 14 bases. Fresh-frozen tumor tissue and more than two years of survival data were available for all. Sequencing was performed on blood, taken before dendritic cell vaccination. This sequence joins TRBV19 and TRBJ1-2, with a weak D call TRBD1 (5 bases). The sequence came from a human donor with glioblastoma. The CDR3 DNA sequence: TGTGCCAGTAGTAAGAATCGGGGGGACGGCTACACCTTC. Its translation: CASSKNRGDGYTF.